This TCR beta chain originates from a study of cytomegalovirus exposure and HLA in healthy donors. Study overall: The study's early data release held around 85 million unique TCRs from HLA-typed donors.

In the PCR, 60 Vbeta and 13 Jbeta primers were used. Sequenced by immunoSEQ multiplex PCR; TCRdb stores in-frame clones only, minus some. The repertoire consists of 180,000 or so clones, with more than 75% occurring once and the leading ten covering about 2.5%. The CDR3 is 17 amino acids. J was trimmed by 1 base and V by 2 bases; bases with no gene match: 6. In this sample, this clone turned up once. The receptor was derived from a woman under 40 in good health and CMV-seropositive. The V gene is TRBV5-3, the J gene TRBJ1-6, with TRBD1 identical over 7 bases. TRBV5-3 is classed as an ORF, of uncertain function. Material for sequencing was PBMCs. In DNA, the CDR3 is TGTGCCAGAAGCTTAAGGCAGGGGGGTTCCTATAATTCACCCCTCCACTTT. Translating gives CARSLRQGGSYNSPLHF.